These T cell receptor beta chains were read from a single sample in a study of CD8 T cells in Susac syndrome. TCRdb reprocessed the immunoSEQ multiplex PCR reads with MiXCR, giving one entry per CDR3 protein. The data contain about 140,000 distinct CDR3 sequences, around 95% of them singletons. Sequencing input: CD4+ T cells from PBMCs. The source of these receptors is a human donor with Susac syndrome. Both conserved end residues are part of each CDR3. Fields, in order: J gene, V gene, clone size, D gene, CDR3 protein, CDR3 DNA. D genes are given only for firm matches. Where a row states a size, it is once, few, many or the class of an expanded clone; other rows omit it.

TRBJ2-2 | TRBV12-3/TRBV12-4 | NA | NA | CASLQGQNTGELFF | TGTGCCAGCCTCCAAGGACAGAACACCGGGGAGCTGTTTTTT
TRBJ2-3 | TRBV24-1 | few | NA | CATSVGGDTQYF | TGTGCCACCAGTGTTGGCGGGGATACGCAGTATTTT
TRBJ2-1 | TRBV7-9 | NA | NA | CASSLVGLPGDEQFF | TGTGCCAGCAGCTTAGTGGGACTGCCCGGCGATGAGCAGTTCTTC
TRBJ1-2 | TRBV20-1 | NA | NA | CSASGRGSVYGYTF | TGCAGTGCTAGTGGCCGGGGGTCCGTCTATGGCTACACCTTC
TRBJ2-3 | TRBV20-1 | NA | TRBD2 | CSARLAGFTDTQYF | TGCAGTGCTAGGCTAGCGGGCTTCACAGATACGCAGTATTTT
TRBJ2-5 | TRBV20-1 | NA | NA | CSARDPRRQETQYF | TGCAGTGCTAGGGACCCCCGGCGGCAGGAGACCCAGTACTTC
TRBJ2-7 | TRBV6-2/TRBV6-3 | NA | TRBD2 | CASARTSGLSYEQYF | TGTGCCAGCGCCCGGACTAGCGGGTTAAGCTACGAGCAGTACTTC
TRBJ2-2 | TRBV15 | NA | NA | CATSSSSALPGELFF | TGTGCCACCAGCAGTTCTAGCGCCCTGCCCGGGGAGCTGTTTTTT
TRBJ2-5 | TRBV14 | NA | NA | CASSQGLVETQYF | TGTGCCAGCAGCCAAGGACTAGTAGAAACCCAGTACTTC
TRBJ2-7 | TRBV7-2 | NA | NA | CASSQGPFSSYEQYF | TGTGCCAGCAGCCAAGGTCCCTTTTCCTCCTACGAGCAGTACTTC